These T cell receptor beta chains were read from a single sample in a study of breast tumors, draining lymph nodes, adjacent tissues. TCRdb analysed the multiplex PCR reads with MiXCR anew, one entry per CDR3 protein. Of tens of thousands of distinct CDR3 sequences in the sample, over 25% were seen once. Sequencing used axillary lymph node tissue. The receptors shown here come from a female donor with breast cancer. Some clones in this sample may be carry-over from other donors' samples. Each CDR3 is given with its conserved first and last residue. Each record gives: J gene, V gene, CDR3 protein.

TRBJ2-2 | TRBV24-1 | CATSDFRPNQGAAVGELFF
TRBJ2-4 | TRBV7-3 | CASSPGQGAGIQYF
TRBJ1-1 | TRBV6-4 | CASESGGSEAFF
TRBJ1-2 | TRBV29-1 | CSVYEQGYYGYTF
TRBJ1-3 | TRBV28 | CASRGGNTIYF
TRBJ2-7 | TRBV3-1 | CASSWGRDSYEQYF
TRBJ2-1 | TRBV15 | CATSREKSGRKTNEQFF
TRBJ2-2 | TRBV2 | CASSDGDSLRELFF
TRBJ2-7 | TRBV7-2 | CASSFDRVGNEQYF
TRBJ2-4 | TRBV9 | CASSVGGAGRNIPYF
TRBJ1-5 | TRBV7-6 | CASSLGGLQPQHF
TRBJ2-2 | TRBV27 | CASSSLLGGSIAGELFF
TRBJ2-7 | TRBV7-9 | CASSLKGTGSLWIEQYF
TRBJ2-1 | TRBV28 | CASSPQRDGYNEQFF
TRBJ2-1 | TRBV6-1 | CASSERDNEQFF
TRBJ1-6 | TRBV30 | CAWSGGNSPLHF
TRBJ2-1 | TRBV11-2 | CASSLATSGLEQFF
TRBJ2-1 | TRBV9 | CASGVDMGTSVYNEQFF
TRBJ1-5 | TRBV20-1 | CSASCLGDSNQPQHF
TRBJ1-6 | TRBV20-1 | CSARGEAPYNSPLHF
TRBJ2-1 | TRBV6-2/TRBV6-3 | CASSYWASGSNEQFF
TRBJ2-7 | TRBV20-1 | CSARGLLAGGYEQYF
TRBJ2-7 | TRBV2 | CASSLGQSAEQYF
TRBJ2-1 | TRBV18 | CASSPQYVSYNEQFF
TRBJ2-5 | TRBV6-4 | CASTAQGDIQETQYF
TRBJ2-1 | TRBV4-3 | CASGQSSSNEQFF
TRBJ2-7 | TRBV19 | CASSIAGTAHYEQYF
TRBJ2-1 | TRBV24-1 | CATSDLSGTGGFDEQFF
TRBJ2-4 | TRBV19 | CASRQGSAAKNIQCF
TRBJ1-1 | TRBV19 | CASESKGITEAFF
TRBJ2-3 | TRBV6-1 | CASSVVAGSTDTQYF
TRBJ2-7 | TRBV19 | CASGLVSGSSCKQYF
TRBJ2-1 | TRBV20-1 | CSARANEQFF
TRBJ2-7 | TRBV7-8 | CASSFSFGSQYEQYF
TRBJ2-3 | TRBV9 | CASSVESRSTDTQYF
TRBJ2-2 | TRBV30 | CAWSVLFRWGGSGAGELFF
TRBJ2-2 | TRBV11-2 | CASSLEAGGNTGELFF
TRBJ1-3 | TRBV5-8 | CASSLGSGGYGNTIYF
TRBJ2-3 | TRBV10-3 | CAISEGGTSTDTQYF
TRBJ2-1 | TRBV20-1 | CSAGGRGLAGDAEQSF
TRBJ2-7 | TRBV20-1 | CSASVGPFSYEQYF
TRBJ2-3 | TRBV20-1 | CSGPNPYGGGTDTQYF
TRBJ2-7 | TRBV5-6 | CASSPRDRGRIEQYF
TRBJ2-7 | TRBV6-1 | CASSGTSEQYF
TRBJ2-1 | TRBV18 | CASESGPNEQFF
TRBJ1-6 | TRBV6-2/TRBV6-3 | CASSSGLERPLHF
TRBJ1-1 | TRBV30 | CAWSVQVGTEAFF
. | TRBV20-1 | CSADPGTSSATDTQHF
TRBJ2-2 | TRBV25-1 | CASSDSREANTGELFF